Shown below are 20 T cell receptor beta chains from a single sample sequenced in a study of cytomegalovirus exposure and HLA in healthy donors. In the PCR, 60 Vbeta and 13 Jbeta primers were used. Produced via immunoSEQ multiplex PCR; TCRdb's table is partial and in-frame only. This sample has 150,000 to 200,000 clones, with 60% to 80% found just once. Sample: PBMCs. These receptors originate from a man between 18 and 35 years old in good health and CMV-seropositive.

This clone was picked up a small number of times. V and J are TRBV27 and TRBJ1-3, with TRBD1 matching 7 bases. CDR3 length equals 15 residues. CDR1 MNHEY and CDR2 SMNVEV come from the germline V gene (reference sequence). Germline trimming cut 8 bases from V and 2 bases from J; bases unmatched to any gene: 9. CDR3 sequence reads: CASDNRGKPGNTIYF. The CDR3 DNA follows: TGTGCCAGCGATAACAGGGGTAAACCTGGAAACACCATATATTTT.

This chain uses TRBV2 with TRBJ2-5; 9 bases are shared with TRBD1. Trimming took 6 bases from V and 1 from J; bases not matched to a gene: 9. CDR3 size: 16 residues. Germline V gives CDR1 SNHLY, CDR2 FYNNEI. Here the CDR3 DNA reads TGTGCCAGCAGGGGGGGACAGGGCGGACCCCAAGAGACCCAGTACTTC. Amino acids: CASRGGQGGPQETQYF.

The chain is built from TRBV6-1 and TRBJ2-3; 8 nucleotides match TRBD1. The CDR3 contains 13 residues. With V trimmed by 3 bases and J by 11 bases, 7 bases remained unmatched. CDR1 and CDR2 (germline): MNHNS, SASEGT. CDR3 protein: CASSDPGQGQQYF. The CDR3 region has the DNA TGTGCCAGCAGTGATCCCGGACAGGGACAGCAGTATTTT.

In its sample, this clone was seen once. The chain is built from TRBV7-9 and TRBJ2-7; no reliable D call. V dropped 1 base and J dropped 5 bases, with 6 bases sitting between them. The CDR3 consists of 12 residues. CDR1 and CDR2 from the germline V gene are SEHNR and FQNEAQ (reference sequence). As DNA, the CDR3 is TGTGCCAGCAGCTTAGGCGTTAACGAGCAGTACTTC. Its translation is CASSLGVNEQYF.

This clone has a handful of counts. This chain uses TRBV19 with TRBJ1-2; TRBD1 matches 12 bases. The CDR3 sequence is 15 residues long. The junction had 6 bases not matched to a gene; V was cut back by 5 bases and J by 5 bases. The germline gives CDR1 LNHDA, CDR2 SQIVND (reference sequence). CDR3 loop: CASSRGQGALYGYTF. The CDR3 region has the DNA TGTGCCAGTAGTCGGGGACAGGGGGCATTGTATGGCTACACCTTC.

The genes are TRBV5-4 and TRBJ2-7; 11 bases match TRBD1. Trimming cost V 3 bases and J 6 bases; bases outside gene matches: 8. This CDR3 is 15 amino acids long. The germline V gene has CDR1 SGHNT and CDR2 YYREEE (reference sequence). The CDR3 DNA follows: TGTGCCAGCAGCTGGACAGGGGGCGCGACGGTCGAGCAGTACGTC. It specifies CASSWTGGATVEQYV.

This chain connects TRBV9 to TRBJ1-1; TRBD1 might be the D (6 bases). Germline V gene data show CDR1 as SGDLS and CDR2 as YYNGEE. The CDR3 has 15 residues. The V end was cut by 4 bases, the J end by 6 bases, with 19 bases between. CDR3: CASSPEGVAQPEAFF. CDR3 bases: TGTGCCAGCAGCCCAGAGGGGGTCGCGCAGCCTGAAGCTTTCTTT.

The genes are TRBV5-1 and TRBJ2-3; 11 bases map to TRBD2. The CDR3 covers 16 residues. The germline V gene encodes CDR1 SGHRS and CDR2 YFSETQ. With 4 bases clipped from V and 1 base from J, the junction kept 5 bases outside the gene matches. DNA for the CDR3: TGCGCCAGCAGCCTGACTAGCGGGAAGGGCACAGATACGCAGTATTTT. Residues: CASSLTSGKGTDTQYF.

The chain carries TRBV4-2 and TRBJ1-1; no clear D gene. Trimming cost V 0 bases and J 4 bases, with 12 bases left between them. Germline CDR1 reads LGHNA; CDR2 reads YNFKEQ. This CDR3 spans 15 amino acids. The CDR3 reads CASSQEDVGGTEAFF. DNA for the CDR3: TGTGCCAGCAGCCAAGAAGACGTAGGAGGCACTGAAGCTTTCTTT.

V usage is TRBV4-2 and J usage is TRBJ2-1; TRBD1 aligns across 7 bases. Germline V gene lookup returns CDR1 LGHNA and CDR2 YNFKEQ. The CDR3 is made up of 15 amino acids. The V segment lost 2 bases and the J segment 9 bases; nucleotides outside the gene matches: 10. The CDR3 is CASSQSSTRGSEQFF. CDR3 nucleotides: TGTGCCAGCAGCCAATCCTCTACCAGGGGGAGTGAGCAGTTCTTC.

The gene calls are TRBV7-2 and TRBJ2-3; TRBD1 is a possible D gene (7 bases). V lost 0 bases to trimming and J lost 1 base, with 11 bases between them. The CDR3 is made up of 16 amino acids. CDR1 is SGHTA, CDR2 FQGNSA, per germline. The CDR3 spells CASSLATGTGTDTQYF. DNA of the CDR3: TGTGCCAGCAGCTTAGCGACAGGGACTGGCACAGATACGCAGTATTTT.

This clone has a handful of counts. The chain carries TRBV30 and TRBJ1-6; the match to TRBD1 covers 8 bases. Per germline, CDR1 GTSNPN and CDR2 SVGIG (reference sequence). V lost 5 bases, J lost 10 bases, and 7 bases stayed unmatched. The CDR3 is 13 residues long. The CDR3 nucleotides read TGTGCCTGGGACAGGGGCTTCAACTCACCCCTCCACTTT. Protein product: CAWDRGFNSPLHF.

The J gene is TRBJ1-2, the V gene TRBV5-1; TRBD1 matches 9 bases. The trim removed 0 bases at V and 8 bases at J, leaving 8 bases unmatched. The CDR3 runs to 15 residues. CDR1 is SGHRS and CDR2 is YFSETQ in the germline V gene. The CDR3 spells CASSLDGGTGKGYTF. Written as DNA, the CDR3 is TGCGCCAGCAGCTTGGATGGCGGGACAGGGAAAGGCTACACCTTC.

V usage is TRBV28 and J usage is TRBJ2-7; D possibly corresponds to TRBD2 (5 bases). Per the germline V gene, CDR1 is MDHEN and CDR2 is SYDVKM. This CDR3 contains 14 residues. Between the trimmed V and J ends, which lost 6 bases and 1 base, there was a span of 13 bases. In DNA form, the CDR3 reads TGTGCCAGCAGCCCGCCGGGGTTATCCTACGAGCAGTACGTC. The encoded protein is CASSPPGLSYEQYV.

The chain has TRBV5-1 and TRBJ1-4, with 8 bases identical to TRBD1. This CDR3 contains 13 residues. V was pared by 4 bases and J by 8 bases, with 4 bases of the junction left unmatched. Per germline, CDR1 SGHRS and CDR2 YFSETQ. CDR3 protein: CASSMDRAEKLFF. The DNA of the CDR3 is TGCGCCAGCAGCATGGACAGGGCGGAAAAACTGTTTTTT. Full variable domain (rest looked up from reference TRBV5-1 and TRBJ1-4): KAGVTQTPRYLIKTRGQQVTLSCSPISGHRSVSWYQQTPGQGLQFLFEYFSETQRNKGNFPGRFSGRQFSNSRSEMNVSTLELGDSALYLCASSMDRAEKLFFGSGTQLSVL.

The J gene is TRBJ1-4, the V gene TRBV5-1; 7 bases agree with TRBD1. Germline V lookup: CDR1 SGHRS, CDR2 YFSETQ. Losses at the gene ends were 4 bases for V and 4 bases for J; bases not matched to a gene: 4. The CDR3 is made up of 14 amino acids. In DNA form, the CDR3 reads TGCGCCAGCAGCCCGGGGACAGTTAATGAAAAACTGTTTTTT. This gives the protein CASSPGTVNEKLFF.

The chain joins TRBV30 to TRBJ1-4, with TRBD1 matching over 10 bases. V lost 1 base and J lost 7; bases outside the gene matches: 3. The CDR3 is made up of 14 amino acids. The germline CDR1 and CDR2 sequences are GTSNPN and SVGIG (reference sequence). In nucleotides, the CDR3 is TGTGCCTGGAGTGGGGGACAGGGGTCTGAAAAACTGTTTTTT. It translates to CAWSGGQGSEKLFF.

This chain links TRBV10-2 with TRBJ1-5, with D perhaps matching TRBD1 (5 bases). The CDR3 consists of 13 residues. Trimming cost V 4 bases and J 4 bases, with 8 bases left between them. CDR1 is WSHSY, CDR2 SAAADI, per germline. The CDR3 protein is CASSAQGNQPQHF. In DNA form, the CDR3 reads TGCGCCAGCAGTGCCCAGGGTAATCAGCCCCAGCATTTT.

This rearrangement joins TRBV6-5 to TRBJ1-3, with D perhaps matching TRBD1 (6 bases). With 8 bases removed from V and 0 bases from J, the gap between germline ends came to 11 bases. The CDR3 has 14 residues. Germline loops: CDR1 MNHEY, CDR2 SVGAGI. CDR3 amino acids: CASFTRGSGNTIYF. DNA for the CDR3: TGTGCCAGCTTTACCAGGGGCTCTGGAAACACCATATATTTT.

The chain carries TRBV19 and TRBJ1-1; possible D gene TRBD1, 5 bases. Germline V gives CDR1 LNHDA, CDR2 SQIVND (reference sequence). V was pared by 4 bases and J by 3 bases, with 15 bases between. This CDR3 has 15 amino acids. In DNA, the CDR3 is TGTGCCAGTAGTAGCAGTCAGGGATGGGACACTGAAGCTTTCTTT. Translating it yields CASSSSQGWDTEAFF.